The T cell receptor beta chain under discussion was sequenced for a study of blood T cell repertoires in COVID-19. Overall study: Specimens from acute and convalescent COVID-19 originated in the United States, Italy and Spain.

This CDR3 comprises 15 residues. V trimming: 8 bases; J trimming: 5 bases; junction bases outside the gene matches: 14. The germline CDR1 and CDR2 sequences are SNHLY and FYNNEI. The repertoire was sequenced with immunoSEQ multiplex PCR; TCRdb's copy has only in-frame clones and lacks some. This table holds about 95,000 clones, about 85% found once. This sequence originates from a man of 80 years or more with active or convalescent COVID-19. V usage is TRBV2 and J usage is TRBJ1-1; TRBD1 agrees at 7 bases. Sequences were obtained from peripheral blood. CDR3 DNA: TGTGCCAGCCTATCACTACAGGGGCCGGGAACTGAAGCTTTCTTT. Translation gives CASLSLQGPGTEAFF.